The rows below give T cell receptor beta chains drawn from one sample of a study of blood T cell repertoires in COVID-19. Profiling relied on immunoSEQ multiplex PCR, and the TCRdb table lists in-frame clones only, not all of them. Of 97,000 or so clones in the sample, around four fifths are singletons; the top ten hold roughly 4%. Sequencing input: peripheral blood. The receptors were gathered from a human donor in a cohort sampled during active COVID-19. Both conserved end residues are part of each CDR3. A D gene is named only where the DNA matches it firmly. Clone size is shown for a subset of rows, as once, few, many or a class of expanded clone.

clone_size | j_call | d_call | v_call | cdr3_nt | cdr3_aa
NA | TRBJ2-2 | NA | TRBV5-1 | TGCGCCAGCAGCTTGGTCGGGAACACCGGGGAGCTGTTTTTT | CASSLVGNTGELFF
NA | TRBJ2-2 | TRBD1 | TRBV19 | TGTGCCAGTAGTAGATCGCCCGGGACAGAGACCACCGGGGAGCTGTTTTTT | CASSRSPGTETTGELFF
NA | TRBJ1-2 | NA | TRBV5-5 | TGTGCCAACAGAGAGTTGGTTTATTCTAACTATGGCTACACCTTC | CANRELVYSNYGYTF
NA | TRBJ1-1 | NA | TRBV6-5 | TGTGCCAGCACCCCAGTCCGGGGTGGGACTGAAGCTTTCTTT | CASTPVRGGTEAFF
few | TRBJ1-5 | NA | TRBV2 | TGTGCCAGCAGTGAAGACGGCGGTGACAATCAGCCCCAGCATTTT | CASSEDGGDNQPQHF
NA | TRBJ1-3 | NA | TRBV28 | TGTGCCAGCAGTTTATCGGGGGGGTACTCTGGAAACACCATATATTTT | CASSLSGGYSGNTIYF
NA | TRBJ2-7 | TRBD2 | TRBV6-7 | TGTGCTGGGCTAGCGGGGCGTAGCTCCTACGAGCAGTACTTC | CAGLAGRSSYEQYF
NA | TRBJ2-5 | NA | TRBV29-1 | TGCAGCGCCTTGAACGGGGGTCGAGAGACCCAGTACTTC | CSALNGGRETQYF
NA | TRBJ1-5 | TRBD1 | TRBV5-6 | TGTGCCAGCAGCCAGGACAGGGATCAGCCCCAGCATTTT | CASSQDRDQPQHF
NA | TRBJ1-2 | NA | TRBV7-2 | TGTGCCAGCAGCTTAACCGGGAACCATGGCTACACCTTC | CASSLTGNHGYTF
NA | TRBJ1-6 | TRBD1 | TRBV4-1 | TGCGCCAGCAGCCCCGCGACAGGGAACAATAATTCACCCCTCCACTTT | CASSPATGNNNSPLHF
NA | TRBJ1-1 | NA | TRBV18 | TGTGCCAGCTCACACACGAGGGTTGATTTCTTCTTATCTGAAGCTTTCTTT | CASSHTRVDFFLSEAFF
NA | TRBJ2-6 | TRBD1 | TRBV7-2 | TGTGCCAGCAGTCGGACAGGTACCTCTGGGGCCAACGTCCTGACTTTC | CASSRTGTSGANVLTF
once | TRBJ2-1 | TRBD2 | TRBV7-3 | TGTGCCAGCAGCCCCCTTACGGGGGGGTACAATGAGCAGTTCTTC | CASSPLTGGYNEQFF
NA | TRBJ1-2 | TRBD1 | TRBV12-5 | TGTGCTAGTGGTTTCGGGCAGGGGGCCTATGGCTACACCTTC | CASGFGQGAYGYTF
NA | TRBJ1-4 | NA | TRBV18 | TGTGCCAGCTCATTTGGGTTCAGCGGTGAAAAACTGTTTTTT | CASSFGFSGEKLFF
NA | TRBJ2-3 | TRBD1 | TRBV24-1 | TGTGCCACCAGTGATCCGGGACAGGGCGCAGATACGCAGTATTTT | CATSDPGQGADTQYF
NA | TRBJ2-1 | NA | TRBV3-1/TRBV3-2 | TGTGCCAGCAGCCACAGGGAGGACGAGCAGTTCTTC | CASSHREDEQFF
NA | TRBJ2-5 | NA | TRBV6-2/TRBV6-3 | TGTGCCAGCAGTTACTTAGACTCCCAAGAGACCCAGTACTTC | CASSYLDSQETQYF
NA | TRBJ1-2 | NA | TRBV9 | TGTGCCAGCAGCCCCGGGGGAGCTAACTATGGCTACACCTTC | CASSPGGANYGYTF
NA | TRBJ2-5 | TRBD1 | TRBV4-3 | TGCGCCAGCAGCCAGGACAGGGTCAGGGAGACCCAGTACTTC | CASSQDRVRETQYF
once | TRBJ1-1 | TRBD1 | TRBV19 | TGTGCCAGTAATAGGGACAGGGACACTGAAGCTTTCTTT | CASNRDRDTEAFF
NA | TRBJ2-3 | NA | TRBV18 | TGTGCCAGCTCCCCTACTAGGGAGGCTACGCAGTATTTT | CASSPTREATQYF
few | TRBJ2-7 | NA | TRBV2 | TGTGCCAGCAGTCCCCGACAGGCTGGGATGTACGAGCAGTACTTC | CASSPRQAGMYEQYF
NA | TRBJ2-5 | NA | TRBV28 | TGTGCCAGCAGCGAGGGGGGGACCCAAAAAGAGACCCAGTACTTC | CASSEGGTQKETQYF
NA | TRBJ1-4 | NA | TRBV4-3 | TGCGCCAGCAGCCCAGCCATCTGGGAGCTGACTAATGAAAAACTGTTTTTT | CASSPAIWELTNEKLFF
NA | TRBJ2-7 | TRBD2 | TRBV11-3 | TGTGCCAGCAGCCCCCTCCCTAGCGGAGACGAGCAGTACTTC | CASSPLPSGDEQYF
NA | TRBJ2-3 | TRBD2 | TRBV7-2 | TGTGCCAGCAGCTACGGACTAGCCCGCACAGATACGCAGTATTTT | CASSYGLARTDTQYF
NA | TRBJ1-2 | TRBD1 | TRBV18 | TGTGCCAGCTCACCAGACAGGGTCTACTATGGCTACACCTTC | CASSPDRVYYGYTF
NA | TRBJ2-5 | TRBD1 | TRBV11-3 | TGTGCCAGCAGCTTTGACAGGGAAGAGACCCAGTACTTC | CASSFDREETQYF
NA | TRBJ2-7 | TRBD1 | TRBV6-5 | TGTGCCAGCCAGACAGGGTACAGCTCCTACGAGCAGTACTTC | CASQTGYSSYEQYF
NA | TRBJ2-1 | NA | TRBV6-2/TRBV6-3 | TGTGCCAGCAGTAACCCGGGACTTAACAATGAGCAGTTCTTC | CASSNPGLNNEQFF
once | TRBJ1-4 | NA | TRBV18 | TGTGCCAGCTCGTTCTTAGGGAGCTCTGCTAATGAAAAACTGTTTTTT | CASSFLGSSANEKLFF
once | TRBJ1-1 | NA | TRBV20-1 | TGCAGTGCCCGCCAGGGAACTGAAGCTTTCTTT | CSARQGTEAFF
few | TRBJ1-5 | NA | TRBV7-9 | TGTGCCAGCAGCTTAAGGGGCCGGCAGCCCCAGCATTTT | CASSLRGRQPQHF
NA | TRBJ2-5 | TRBD1 | TRBV27 | TGTGCCAGCAGTTTATCGGGCTCGGGACAGCTCCAAGAGACCCAGTACTTC | CASSLSGSGQLQETQYF
few | TRBJ1-2 | NA | TRBV7-3 | TGTGCCAGCAGCCCTCAAGGATCGAGTTTAGGGGATGGCTACACCTTC | CASSPQGSSLGDGYTF
NA | TRBJ2-2 | TRBD1 | TRBV13 | TGTGCCAGCAGCCAGAACAGGGGTGCCGGAACCGGGGAGCTGTTTTTT | CASSQNRGAGTGELFF
NA | TRBJ2-3 | TRBD2 | TRBV29-1 | TGCAGCGGTGGGCTAGCGGGCACAGATACGCAGTATTTT | CSGGLAGTDTQYF
NA | TRBJ1-6 | NA | TRBV9 | TGTGCCAGCAGCCCGTCCCTACAGGGTGGAAGTTCACCCCTCCACTTT | CASSPSLQGGSSPLHF
NA | TRBJ2-7 | NA | TRBV5-1 | TGCGCCAGCAGCTTGGCGGCAGGCTACGAGCAGTACTTC | CASSLAAGYEQYF
NA | TRBJ1-1 | TRBD1 | TRBV5-1 | TGCGCCAGCAGAACAGGGGGCGGCACTGAAGCTTTCTTT | CASRTGGGTEAFF
NA | TRBJ1-5 | NA | TRBV18 | TGTGCCAGCTCCCCTTTAGAGCATCAGCCCCAGCATTTT | CASSPLEHQPQHF
NA | TRBJ2-3 | NA | TRBV13 | TGTGCCAGCAGCCGGCCCGGGGCAGATACGCAGTATTTT | CASSRPGADTQYF
NA | TRBJ2-1 | TRBD2 | TRBV18 | TGTGCCAGCTCATCCCTACAAGCGGGGGGTCCTCAATATTTGCAGTTCTTC | CASSSLQAGGPQYLQFF
NA | TRBJ1-2 | TRBD1 | TRBV5-3 | TGTGCCAGAAGCCAGGGACAGGGGGCCGAGATCCCTGGCTACACCTTC | CARSQGQGAEIPGYTF
NA | TRBJ2-5 | NA | TRBV9 | TGTGCCAGCAGCGTAGTGGCCAACCAACCGCAAGAGACCCAGTACTTC | CASSVVANQPQETQYF
few | TRBJ1-6 | NA | TRBV19 | TGTGCCAGTAGTACCCAACCGACAAGTGTCAATTCACCCCTCCACTTT | CASSTQPTSVNSPLHF
once | TRBJ1-2 | NA | TRBV19 | TGTGCCAGTAGTACTACAGACCGTAGTCTGGGCTACACCTTC | CASSTTDRSLGYTF
NA | TRBJ2-7 | TRBD2 | TRBV5-4 | TGTGCCAGCAGGGCGGGACTAGCGGGGAACTACGAGCAGTACTTC | CASRAGLAGNYEQYF
NA | TRBJ1-2 | TRBD1 | TRBV11-3 | TGTGCCAGCAGCCGTGGACAGGGGAAAGGGTCTAACTATGGCTACACCTTC | CASSRGQGKGSNYGYTF
NA | TRBJ1-6 | TRBD1 | TRBV3-1/TRBV3-2 | TGTGCCAGCAGCTCCCGCCAGGGGGCCTATAATTCACCCCTCCACTTT | CASSSRQGAYNSPLHF
NA | TRBJ2-7 | TRBD1 | TRBV2 | TGTGCCAGCAGTCCGGACAGGCGATACGAGCAGTACTTC | CASSPDRRYEQYF